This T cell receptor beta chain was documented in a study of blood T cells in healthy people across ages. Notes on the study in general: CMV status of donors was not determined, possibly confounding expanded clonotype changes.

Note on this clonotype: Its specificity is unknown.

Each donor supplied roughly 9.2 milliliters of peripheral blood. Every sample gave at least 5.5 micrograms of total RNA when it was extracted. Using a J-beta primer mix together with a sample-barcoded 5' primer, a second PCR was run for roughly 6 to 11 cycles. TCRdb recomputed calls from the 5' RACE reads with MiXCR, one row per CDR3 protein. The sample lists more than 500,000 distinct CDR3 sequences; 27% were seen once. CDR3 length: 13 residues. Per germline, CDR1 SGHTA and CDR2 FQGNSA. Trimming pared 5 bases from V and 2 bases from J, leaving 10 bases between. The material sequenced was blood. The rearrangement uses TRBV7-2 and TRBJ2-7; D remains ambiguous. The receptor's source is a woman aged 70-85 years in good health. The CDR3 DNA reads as TGTGCCAGCAGCACTCCACTCGCCTACGAGCAGTACTTC. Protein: CASSTPLAYEQYF. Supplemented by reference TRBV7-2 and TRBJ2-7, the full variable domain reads GAGVSQSPSNKVTEKGKDVELRCDPISGHTALYWYRQSLGQGLEFLIYFQGNSAPDKSGLPSDRFSAERTGGSVSTLTIQRTQQEDSAVYLCASSTPLAYEQYFGPGTRLTVT.